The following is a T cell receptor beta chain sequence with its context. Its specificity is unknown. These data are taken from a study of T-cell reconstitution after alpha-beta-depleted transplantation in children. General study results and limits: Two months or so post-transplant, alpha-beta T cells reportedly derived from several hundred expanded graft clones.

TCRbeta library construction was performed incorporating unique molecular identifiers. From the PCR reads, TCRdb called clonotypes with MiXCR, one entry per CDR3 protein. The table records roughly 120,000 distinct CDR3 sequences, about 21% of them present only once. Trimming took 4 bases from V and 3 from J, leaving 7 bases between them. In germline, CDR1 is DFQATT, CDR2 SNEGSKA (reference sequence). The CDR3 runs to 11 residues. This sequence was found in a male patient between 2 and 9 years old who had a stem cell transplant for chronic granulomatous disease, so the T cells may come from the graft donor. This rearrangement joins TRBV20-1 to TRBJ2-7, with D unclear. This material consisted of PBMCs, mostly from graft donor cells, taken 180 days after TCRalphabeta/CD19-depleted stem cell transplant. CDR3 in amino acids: CSATGIYEQYF. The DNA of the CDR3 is TGCAGTGCTACGGGTATCTACGAGCAGTACTTC.